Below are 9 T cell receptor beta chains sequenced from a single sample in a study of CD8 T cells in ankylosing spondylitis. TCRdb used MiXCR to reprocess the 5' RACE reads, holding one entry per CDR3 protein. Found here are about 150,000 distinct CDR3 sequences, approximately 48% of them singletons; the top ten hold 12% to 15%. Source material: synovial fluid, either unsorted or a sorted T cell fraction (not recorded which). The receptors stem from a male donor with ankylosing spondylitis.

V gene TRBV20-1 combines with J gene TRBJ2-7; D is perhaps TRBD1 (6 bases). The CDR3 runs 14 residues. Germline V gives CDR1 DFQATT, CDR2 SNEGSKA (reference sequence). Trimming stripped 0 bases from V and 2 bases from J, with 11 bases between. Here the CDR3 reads CSARETGGTYEQYF. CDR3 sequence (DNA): TGCAGTGCTAGAGAGACAGGTGGGACCTACGAGCAGTACTTC.

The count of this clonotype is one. The CDR3 is CSARVWDRNTEAFF. The CDR3 DNA follows: TGCAGTGCTAGAGTCTGGGACCGTAACACTGAAGCTTTCTTT. V and J are TRBV20-1 and TRBJ1-1; D perhaps matches TRBD1 (5 bases). CDR3 length: 14 residues. Germline assignment: CDR1 DFQATT and CDR2 SNEGSKA (reference sequence). V was clipped by 1 base and J by 2 bases, with 11 bases between them.

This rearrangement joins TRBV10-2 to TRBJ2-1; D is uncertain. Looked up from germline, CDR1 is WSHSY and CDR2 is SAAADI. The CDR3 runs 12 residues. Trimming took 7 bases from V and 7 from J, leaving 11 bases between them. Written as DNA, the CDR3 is TGCGCCAGCAATCGGCTAGGTAATGAGCAGTTCTTC. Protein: CASNRLGNEQFF.

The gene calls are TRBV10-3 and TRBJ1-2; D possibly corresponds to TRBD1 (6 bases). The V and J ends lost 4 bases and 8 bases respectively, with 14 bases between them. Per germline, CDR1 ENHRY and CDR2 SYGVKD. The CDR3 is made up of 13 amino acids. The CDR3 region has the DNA TGTGCCATCAGTGGCCAGGGGATAGGCGGCTACACCTTC. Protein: CAISGQGIGGYTF.

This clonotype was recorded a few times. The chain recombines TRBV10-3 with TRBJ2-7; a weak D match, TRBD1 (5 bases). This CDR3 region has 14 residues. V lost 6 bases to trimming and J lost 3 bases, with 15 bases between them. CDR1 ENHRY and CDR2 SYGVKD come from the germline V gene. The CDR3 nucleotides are TGTGCCATCAGCATAAGGGGATTTAACTACGAGCAGTACTTC. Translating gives CAISIRGFNYEQYF.

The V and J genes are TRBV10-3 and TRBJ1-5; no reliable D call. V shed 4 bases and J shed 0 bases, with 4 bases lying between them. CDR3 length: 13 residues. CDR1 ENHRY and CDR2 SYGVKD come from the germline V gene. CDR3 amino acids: CAISVGSNQPQHF. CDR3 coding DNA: TGTGCCATCAGTGTAGGTAGCAATCAGCCCCAGCATTTT.

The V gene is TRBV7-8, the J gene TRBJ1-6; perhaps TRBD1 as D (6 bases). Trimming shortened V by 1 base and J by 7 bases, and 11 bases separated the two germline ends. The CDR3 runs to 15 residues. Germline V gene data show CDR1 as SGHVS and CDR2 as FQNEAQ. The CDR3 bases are TGTGCCAGCAGCTTAGGGGGGACATCGAATTCACCCCTCCACTTT. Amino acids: CASSLGGTSNSPLHF.

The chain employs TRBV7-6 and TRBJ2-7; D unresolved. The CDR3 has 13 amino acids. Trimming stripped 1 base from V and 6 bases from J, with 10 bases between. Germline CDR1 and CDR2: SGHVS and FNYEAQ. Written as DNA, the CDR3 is TGTGCCAGCAGCTTAGGGGAAGAAGGCGAGCAGTACTTC. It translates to CASSLGEEGEQYF.

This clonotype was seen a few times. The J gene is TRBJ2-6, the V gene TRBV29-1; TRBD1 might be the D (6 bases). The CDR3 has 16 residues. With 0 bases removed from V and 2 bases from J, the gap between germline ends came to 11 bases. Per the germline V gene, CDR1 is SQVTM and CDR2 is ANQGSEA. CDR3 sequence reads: CSVEDLDRTGANVLTF. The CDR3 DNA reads TGCAGCGTTGAAGATCTAGACAGGACTGGGGCCAACGTCCTGACTTTC.